These 20 T cell receptor beta chains were sequenced from one sample in a study of T cells in Graves' hyperthyroidism and ophthalmopathy. Template material for amplifying TCR beta CDR3 regions consisted of RNA transcripts. First-round RT-PCR targeting the TCR CDR3 was performed with the HTBI primer set. TCRdb reprocessed the multiplex PCR reads via MiXCR and lists one record per CDR3 protein. Among 600,000 to 650,000 distinct CDR3 sequences listed, about a sixth were seen once. Sequenced input: blood. The receptors shown here come from a young woman with Graves' hyperthyroidism.

This clonotype showed up just a few times. The chain joins TRBV7-2 to TRBJ2-1, with 11 bases lining up with TRBD2. CDR1 and CDR2 from the germline V gene are SGHTA and FQGNSA. This CDR3 contains 16 residues. V was pared by 5 bases and J by 6 bases, with 9 bases of the junction left unmatched. The CDR3 region is CASSRGLAAFPNEQFF. CDR3 sequence (DNA): TGTGCCAGCAGCCGGGGACTAGCGGCCTTCCCCAATGAGCAGTTCTTC.

The chain combines TRBV28 with TRBJ1-2; TRBD1 aligns across 8 bases. The CDR3 length is 14 residues. J lost 6 bases, V lost 6 bases, and 9 bases had no gene match. Germline assignment: CDR1 MDHEN and CDR2 SYDVKM. For the CDR3, the DNA is TGTGCCAGCAGCCCTCCGGGACAGGCGGATGGCTACACCTTC. Its protein is CASSPPGQADGYTF.

This clonotype was seen repeatedly, ten times or more. The rearrangement joins TRBV28 to TRBJ1-1; no clear D. Between the trimmed V and J ends, which lost 1 base and 3 bases, there was a span of 9 bases. CDR3 length: 14 amino acids. Germline V gene sequence: CDR1 MDHEN, CDR2 SYDVKM. CDR3 DNA: TGTGCCAGCAGTTTATTTGTGTTGGACACTGAAGCTTTCTTT. Amino acids: CASSLFVLDTEAFF.

The DNA of the CDR3 is TGTGCCAGCAGCCAAGAGACTAGCGGACACGAGCAGTACTTC. Amino acids: CASSQETSGHEQYF. The rearrangement uses TRBV3-1 and TRBJ2-7; 9 bases are a match to TRBD2. The CDR3 has 14 residues. V gave up 0 bases and J gave up 5 bases; unmatched junction bases: 2. Germline loops: CDR1 LGHDT, CDR2 YNNKEL (reference sequence).

In regard to this clonotype: This may be a read error: a much more frequent sequence differs by one nucleotide. The chain joins TRBV28 to TRBJ1-4; unclear D gene. Germline CDR1 reads MDHEN; CDR2 reads SYDVKM. CDR3 size: 15 residues. DNA for the CDR3: TGTGTCAGCAGTTCATACAGAGGAACTAATGAAAAACTGTTTTTT. It translates to CVSSSYRGTNEKLFF. The full variable domain, in which reference TRBV28 and TRBJ1-4 provide the parts outside the CDR3, is DVKVTQSSRYLVKRTGEKVFLECVQDMDHENMFWYRQDPGLGLRLIYFSYDVKMKEKGDIPEGYSVSREKKERFSLILESASTNQTSMYLCVSSSYRGTNEKLFFGSGTQLSVL.

The chain links TRBV6-2 or TRBV6-3 to TRBJ1-5; TRBD1 is a possible D gene (5 bases). Germline-derived CDR1 and CDR2 are MNHEY and SVGEGT. The CDR3 spans 15 residues. V gave up 7 bases and J gave up 2 bases, with 15 bases separating them. The DNA for the CDR3 is TGTGCCAGCACCCCGCGTCGGGGGGGCAATCAGCCCCAGCATTTT. Encoded protein: CASTPRRGGNQPQHF.

This CDR3 is CATSENREEKLFF. The CDR3 DNA sequence: TGTGCCACCAGCGAGAACAGGGAGGAAAAACTGTTTTTT. This chain links TRBV15 with TRBJ1-4; the D gene is possibly TRBD1 (6 bases). This CDR3 spans 13 amino acids. Trimming removed 5 bases from V and 8 bases from J, with 12 bases in between. The germline CDR1 and CDR2 sequences are LNHNV and YYDKDF (reference sequence).

The rearrangement links TRBV24-1 to TRBJ2-1, with D possibly TRBD2 on 6 matching bases. Germline CDR1 is KGHDR and CDR2 is SFDVKD. There are 17 residues in the CDR3. V was pared by 5 bases and J by 3 bases, with 19 bases between. CDR3 coding DNA: TGTGCCACCAGTGGTTCCTCAGGGAGGCCCAGCTACAATGAGCAGTTCTTC. Translated, it gives CATSGSSGRPSYNEQFF.

This clonotype was observed many times. The V and J genes are TRBV12-3 or TRBV12-4 and TRBJ2-3, with a weak D call TRBD1 (5 bases). V was clipped by 5 bases and J by 1 base, with 13 bases between them. CDR3 length equals 15 residues. CDR3 protein: CASSPWTHRTDTQYF. CDR3 nucleotide sequence: TGTGCCAGCAGTCCATGGACACACCGCACAGATACGCAGTATTTT.

This clonotype was counted a few times. This chain joins TRBV28 and TRBJ2-7; a possible D gene is TRBD1 (7 bases). Looked up from germline, CDR1 is MDHEN and CDR2 is SYDVKM. Deletions cut 8 bases from V and 3 bases from J, with 17 bases between. This CDR3 spans 14 amino acids. CDR3 in amino acids: CASGGMTGYYEQYF. The CDR3 DNA reads as TGTGCCAGCGGGGGGATGACAGGGTACTACGAGCAGTACTTC.

In this sample, this clonotype turned up a few times. This chain connects TRBV7-3 to TRBJ1-2; no clear D gene. The CDR3 loop spans 11 amino acids. Trimming left V 8 bases short and J 7 bases short, with 11 bases between. The germline V gene has CDR1 SGHTA and CDR2 FQGTGA. In DNA form, the CDR3 reads TGTGCCAGCGGTGGACCGAGTGGCTACACCTTC. Its translation is CASGGPSGYTF.

This chain links TRBV7-9 with TRBJ2-1, with D maybe TRBD1 (6 bases). The CDR3 loop spans 14 amino acids. V was trimmed by 4 bases and J by 2 bases, leaving 9 bases between them. CDR1 is SEHNR and CDR2 is FQNEAQ in the germline V gene (reference sequence). CDR3 sequence reads: CASSSTGPYNEQFF. CDR3 nucleotide sequence: TGTGCCAGCAGCTCAACAGGGCCCTACAATGAGCAGTTCTTC.

The table lists this clonotype with many counts. The chain uses TRBV28 and TRBJ2-7; the D gene is possibly TRBD1 (6 bases). CDR3 size: 15 residues. Trimming took 4 bases from V and 4 from J, leaving 17 bases between them. Germline CDR1 and CDR2: MDHEN and SYDVKM. The CDR3 bases are TGTGCCAGCAGTTCAATCGGGACAACCCTTTACGAGCAGTACTTC. Its protein is CASSSIGTTLYEQYF.

This clonotype was counted ten times or more. The chain uses TRBV9 and TRBJ2-2; 9 nucleotides agree with TRBD2. Germline trimming cut 3 bases from V and 3 bases from J; bases unmatched to any gene: 9. Per germline, CDR1 SGDLS and CDR2 YYNGEE. CDR3 size: 17 residues. CDR3 region: CASSASSGLADTGELFF. As DNA, the CDR3 is TGTGCCAGCAGCGCAAGCTCGGGACTAGCTGACACCGGGGAGCTGTTTTTT. The variable domain in full, completed from reference TRBV9 and TRBJ2-2, reads DSGVTQTPKHLITATGQRVTLRCSPRSGDLSVYWYQQSLDQGLQFLIQYYNGEERAKGNILERFSAQQFPDLHSELNLSSLELGDSALYFCASSASSGLADTGELFFGEGSRLTVL.

This clonotype was counted many times. The V and J genes are TRBV27 and TRBJ1-5; TRBD1 might be the D (6 bases). Germline V gene data show CDR1 as MNHEY and CDR2 as SMNVEV (reference sequence). The CDR3 extends over 15 amino acids. V dropped 6 bases and J dropped 0 bases, with 12 bases sitting between them. The CDR3 is CASRTQGNSNQPQHF. The CDR3 DNA follows: TGTGCCAGCAGGACACAGGGAAATAGCAATCAGCCCCAGCATTTT.

This clonotype turned up a few times. The CDR3 DNA reads TGCGCCAGCAGCCCGGGACAGGTCCCCAATCAGCCCCAGCATTTT. Translation gives CASSPGQVPNQPQHF. The chain couples TRBV5-1 to TRBJ1-5; TRBD1 aligns across 8 bases. CDR1 is SGHRS, CDR2 YFSETQ, per germline. The CDR3 totals 15 residues. After removal of 4 bases from V and 3 bases from J, the junction contained 6 bases not matched to a gene. Variable domain in full (rest from reference TRBV5-1 and TRBJ1-5): KAGVTQTPRYLIKTRGQQVTLSCSPISGHRSVSWYQQTPGQGLQFLFEYFSETQRNKGNFPGRFSGRQFSNSRSEMNVSTLELGDSALYLCASSPGQVPNQPQHFGDGTRLSIL.

Many counts were recorded for this clonotype. The rearrangement joins TRBV9 to TRBJ2-1, with TRBD2 identical over 7 bases. Germline V gives CDR1 SGDLS, CDR2 YYNGEE. CDR3 size: 14 residues. The V and J ends lost 4 bases and 8 bases, in that order; junction bases with no gene match: 9. The CDR3, as DNA: TGTGCCAGCAGCCTCACTAGCGATGGAGATGAGCAGTTCTTC. Translating gives CASSLTSDGDEQFF.

This clonotype appeared many times. The V gene is TRBV7-8, the J gene TRBJ2-1; maybe TRBD1 (6 bases). This CDR3 region has 14 residues. V lost 5 bases and J 3 bases, leaving 11 bases between the germline ends. In germline, CDR1 is SGHVS, CDR2 FQNEAQ. The CDR3 spells CASSRRQDYNEQFF. CDR3 DNA sequence: TGTGCCAGCAGCCGACGACAGGACTACAATGAGCAGTTCTTC. Full variable domain (missing parts from reference TRBV7-8 and TRBJ2-1): GAGVSQSPRYKVAKRGQDVALRCDPISGHVSLFWYQQALGQGPEFLTYFQNEAQLDKSGLPSDRFFAERPEGSVSTLKIQRTQQEDSAVYLCASSRRQDYNEQFFGPGTRLTVL.

This clonotype appeared many times. The rearrangement links TRBV12-5 to TRBJ1-1; no firm D call. CDR3 length: 11 amino acids. The germline CDR1 and CDR2 sequences are LGHNT and FRNRAP. The V gene lost 6 bases and the J gene lost 6 bases, with 8 bases spanning the gap. In DNA form, the CDR3 reads TGTGCTAGTGGCATTTCCCCTGAAGCTTTCTTT. It yields the protein CASGISPEAFF. The full variable domain, its missing parts supplied by reference TRBV12-5 and TRBJ1-1, is DARVTQTPRHKVTEMGQEVTMRCQPILGHNTVFWYRQTMMQGLELLAYFRNRAPLDDSGMPKDRFSAEMPDATLATLKIQPSEPRDSAVYFCASGISPEAFFGQGTRLTVV.

As regards this clonotype: This could be a read error, since a much larger clone is one nucleotide away. The rearrangement links TRBV28 to TRBJ1-1; perhaps TRBD1 as D (5 bases). The CDR3 contains 15 residues. The V and J ends lost 11 bases and 5 bases respectively, with 24 bases between them. The germline gives CDR1 MDHEN, CDR2 SYDVKM. CDR3 in DNA: TGTGCCCGCACGCCCCCTGGGGCGGGTAGGACTGAAGCTTTCTTT. Protein sequence: CARTPPGAGRTEAFF.